The 29 T cell receptor beta chains reported below all come from one sample, sequenced in a study of blood T cell repertoires in COVID-19. Profiling relied on immunoSEQ multiplex PCR, and the TCRdb table lists in-frame clones only, not all of them. The profile shows tens of thousands of clones, about 81% of them singletons. Material: peripheral blood. These receptors originate from a human donor in a cohort sampled during active COVID-19.

The V call is TRBV18, the J call TRBJ2-7; 8 nucleotides match TRBD1. V dropped 3 bases and J dropped 11; count of bases not matched to a gene: 15. This CDR3 has 15 residues. Germline CDR1 KGHSH, CDR2 LQKENI. The CDR3 DNA reads TGTGCCAGCTCACCGTCTGAAGGACAGGGCCCGATGGAGTACTTC. Protein product: CASSPSEGQGPMEYF. Complete variable domain (other parts from reference TRBV18 and TRBJ2-7): NAGVMQNPRHLVRRRGQEARLRCSPMKGHSHVYWYRQLPEEGLKFMVYLQKENIIDESGMPKERFSAEFPKEGPSILRIQQVVRGDSAAYFCASSPSEGQGPMEYFGPGTRLTVT.

V usage is TRBV27 and J usage is TRBJ2-7, with D possibly TRBD1 on 7 matching bases. The germline V gene has CDR1 MNHEY and CDR2 SMNVEV (reference sequence). The V end was cut by 5 bases, the J end by 6 bases, with 14 bases between. The CDR3 has 13 amino acids. CDR3 in DNA: TGTGCCAGCAGTCTTAACAGGGGAGGCGAGCAGTACTTC. It is translated as CASSLNRGGEQYF.

V is TRBV12-3 or TRBV12-4 and J is TRBJ2-3; D unresolved. The CDR3 spans 11 residues. V lost 4 bases to trimming and J lost 5 bases, with 4 bases between them. The CDR3 reads CASSYRDTQYF. The CDR3 DNA reads as TGTGCCAGCAGTTATCGAGATACGCAGTATTTT.

The chain uses TRBV18 and TRBJ1-1; perhaps TRBD1 as D (5 bases). Germline assignment: CDR1 KGHSH and CDR2 LQKENI. The CDR3 is made up of 14 amino acids. Between the trimmed V and J ends, which lost 5 bases and 1 base, there was a span of 11 bases. The CDR3, as DNA: TGTGCCAGCTCAATTGGGGCCCGGAACACTGAAGCTTTCTTT. Residues: CASSIGARNTEAFF.

This chain joins TRBV6-5 and TRBJ2-7, with TRBD1 matching over 7 bases. Looked up from germline, CDR1 is MNHEY and CDR2 is SVGAGI. The CDR3 extends over 12 amino acids. V shed 5 bases, J shed 3 bases, and the junction held 1 base outside the gene matches. This chain's CDR3 is CASSTGVYEQYF. CDR3 sequence (DNA): TGTGCCAGCAGTACAGGGGTCTACGAGCAGTACTTC.

This chain joins TRBV6-6 and TRBJ1-4; no clear D gene. The CDR3 covers 13 residues. V shed 0 bases and J shed 5 bases, with 4 bases lying between them. Germline V gives CDR1 MNHNY, CDR2 SVGAGI (reference sequence). The CDR3 DNA reads as TGTGCCAGCAGTTACTCGAGGAATGAAAAACTGTTTTTT. Protein sequence: CASSYSRNEKLFF.

The chain links TRBV7-2 to TRBJ2-1, with a possible D match to TRBD2 (5 bases). Germline V lookup: CDR1 SGHTA, CDR2 FQGNSA. V lost 6 bases to trimming and J lost 10 bases, with 13 bases between them. The CDR3 totals 12 residues. The DNA of the CDR3 is TGTGCCAGCAGTCTGGACTGGATAGAGCAGTTCTTC. Encoded protein: CASSLDWIEQFF. Using reference TRBV7-2 and TRBJ2-1 for the parts outside the CDR3, the full variable domain is GAGVSQSPSNKVTEKGKDVELRCDPISGHTALYWYRQSLGQGLEFLIYFQGNSAPDKSGLPSDRFSAERTGGSVSTLTIQRTQQEDSAVYLCASSLDWIEQFFGPGTRLTVL.

This clone has more than one count but fewer than ten. The CDR3 DNA follows: TGTGCCAGCAGCGGATTAACAGGGGGAGGCCGGGGGAACACTGAAGCTTTCTTT. Translation: CASSGLTGGGRGNTEAFF. V and J are TRBV5-4 and TRBJ1-1, with 8 bases fitting TRBD1. Trimming cost V 4 bases and J 1 base; bases outside gene matches: 15. This CDR3 spans 18 amino acids. CDR1 and CDR2 from the germline V gene are SGHNT and YYREEE (reference sequence). Supplemented by reference TRBV5-4 and TRBJ1-1, the full variable domain reads ETGVTQSPTHLIKTRGQQVTLRCSSQSGHNTVSWYQQALGQGPQFIFQYYREEENGRGNFPPRFSGLQFPNYSSELNVNALELDDSALYLCASSGLTGGGRGNTEAFFGQGTRLTVV.

The chain has TRBV29-1 and TRBJ1-1; 8 bases map to TRBD1. The CDR3 is 12 amino acids. The germline CDR1 and CDR2 sequences are SQVTM and ANQGSEA. Unmatched junction bases numbered 2, after V lost 7 bases and J lost 1 base. In DNA, the CDR3 is TGCAGCGCCGACAGGGGGAACACTGAAGCTTTCTTT. This codes for CSADRGNTEAFF.

The V call is TRBV12-3 or TRBV12-4, the J call TRBJ2-7; D unclear. CDR3 size: 13 residues. V was clipped by 1 base and J by 4 bases, with 8 bases between them. CDR3 sequence reads: CASSLGSVYEQYF. The CDR3 DNA reads as TGTGCCAGCAGTTTAGGCAGCGTATACGAGCAGTACTTC.

The J gene is TRBJ2-7, the V gene TRBV28, with D unresolved. The CDR3 sequence is 12 residues long. The V end was cut by 6 bases, the J end by 7 bases, with 13 bases between. The germline V gene encodes CDR1 MDHEN and CDR2 SYDVKM. The CDR3 loop is CASSLGVFEQYF. CDR3 sequence (DNA): TGTGCCAGCAGCCTAGGAGTTTTTGAGCAGTACTTC.

The V and J genes are TRBV10-3 and TRBJ2-5, with 7 bases lining up with TRBD2. The CDR3 runs to 17 residues. The germline V gene has CDR1 ENHRY and CDR2 SYGVKD. V gave up 4 bases and J gave up 5 bases; unmatched junction bases: 16. CDR3 DNA: TGTGCCATCAGTGTAGGGCTTGGGGGAGGGTCCACGGAGACCCAGTACTTC. This sequence encodes CAISVGLGGGSTETQYF.

The chain has TRBV28 and TRBJ2-7, with D possibly being TRBD1 (6 bases). The germline V gene encodes CDR1 MDHEN and CDR2 SYDVKM. Between the trimmed V and J ends, which lost 5 bases and 3 bases, there was a span of 14 bases. The CDR3 totals 14 residues. The chain's CDR3 is CASSAGTSRYEQYF. DNA for the CDR3: TGTGCCAGCAGTGCCGGGACAAGCCGCTACGAGCAGTACTTC. Drawing the rest from reference TRBV28 and TRBJ2-7, the complete variable domain is DVKVTQSSRYLVKRTGEKVFLECVQDMDHENMFWYRQDPGLGLRLIYFSYDVKMKEKGDIPEGYSVSREKKERFSLILESASTNQTSMYLCASSAGTSRYEQYFGPGTRLTVT.

This sequence joins TRBV5-6 and TRBJ2-3; 11 nucleotides agree with TRBD2. The CDR3 loop spans 17 amino acids. V was pared by 2 bases and J by 0 bases, with 5 bases of the junction left unmatched. The V gene's germline CDR1 is SGHDT and CDR2 YYEEEE. CDR3 sequence: CASSLETSGESTDTQYF. The DNA for the CDR3 is TGTGCCAGCAGCTTAGAGACTAGCGGGGAAAGCACAGATACGCAGTATTTT.

The chain uses TRBV3-1 (or the pseudogene TRBV3-2) and TRBJ2-1; 7 bases line up with TRBD2. Trimming cost V 0 bases and J 0 bases; bases outside gene matches: 11. Germline CDR1 and CDR2: LGHDT and YNNKEL (reference sequence). This CDR3 comprises 19 residues. The CDR3 coding sequence is TGTGCCAGCAGCCAAGAGGGGCCCGGGGGGTCGAGCTCCTACAATGAGCAGTTCTTC. This encodes CASSQEGPGGSSSYNEQFF.

The rearrangement joins TRBV10-3 to TRBJ2-1; TRBD2 matches at 9 bases. Germline V gene data show CDR1 as ENHRY and CDR2 as SYGVKD. The CDR3 extends over 17 amino acids. Trimming cost V 4 bases and J 7 bases; bases outside gene matches: 14. The CDR3, as DNA: TGTGCCATCAGTGCGGGGGAGTTGGCGGGAGGGGTTAATGAGCAGTTCTTC. It codes for CAISAGELAGGVNEQFF.

This chain uses TRBV30 with TRBJ1-6; perhaps TRBD1 as D (6 bases). The CDR3 contains 17 residues. The germline CDR1 and CDR2 sequences are GTSNPN and SVGIG (reference sequence). Trimming shortened V by 7 bases and J by 8 bases, and 27 bases separated the two germline ends. Here the CDR3 DNA reads TGTGCCTTGACGGGGTGGGGGGGGACAATCAGCGATTCACCCCTCCACTTT. The encoded protein is CALTGWGGTISDSPLHF. The full variable domain, its missing parts supplied by reference TRBV30 and TRBJ1-6, is SQTIHQWPATLVQPVGSPLSLECTVEGTSNPNLYWYRQAAGRGLQLLFYSVGIGQISSEVPQNLSASRPQDRQFILSSKKLLLSDSGFYLCALTGWGGTISDSPLHFGNGTRLTVT.

V usage is TRBV6-2 or TRBV6-3 and J usage is TRBJ2-7; D is possibly TRBD2 (6 bases). Germline assignment: CDR1 MNHEY and CDR2 SVGEGT. This CDR3 has 12 residues. With 4 bases removed from V and 4 bases from J, the gap between germline ends came to 8 bases. The CDR3 region is CASSSGSYEQYF. The DNA for the CDR3 is TGTGCCAGCAGTTCCGGGAGTTACGAGCAGTACTTC.

The sample holds a few counts of this clone. The rearrangement links TRBV29-1 to TRBJ1-1; 7 bases are shared with TRBD1. Trimming removed 6 bases from V and 10 bases from J; junction bases left unmatched: 8. CDR1 is SQVTM, CDR2 ANQGSEA, per germline. The CDR3 runs 11 residues. CDR3 sequence: CSVDTGAGAFF. DNA of the CDR3: TGCAGCGTCGATACAGGGGCAGGAGCTTTCTTT.

Many counts were recorded for this clone. The chain combines TRBV30 with TRBJ2-1; D may be TRBD1 (6 bases). CDR1 and CDR2 from the germline V gene are GTSNPN and SVGIG (reference sequence). CDR3 length equals 12 residues. Deletions cut 4 bases from V and 5 bases from J, with 9 bases between. CDR3 sequence: CAWTRTDNEQFF. The CDR3 coding sequence is TGTGCCTGGACCCGGACAGACAATGAGCAGTTCTTC.

The chain couples TRBV19 to TRBJ2-1; 10 nucleotides match TRBD2. Germline CDR1 reads LNHDA; CDR2 reads SQIVND (reference sequence). J lost 1 base, V lost 6 bases, and 6 bases had no gene match. This CDR3 is built from 16 residues. CDR3 DNA sequence: TGTGCCAGTAGGAGAGCGGGAGGGTTATCCTACAATGAGCAGTTCTTC. This translates into CASRRAGGLSYNEQFF.

The gene calls are TRBV10-2 and TRBJ1-2; possible D gene TRBD1, 5 bases. V lost 0 bases to trimming and J lost 6 bases, with 11 bases between them. The germline CDR1 and CDR2 sequences are WSHSY and SAAADI. The CDR3 covers 14 residues. The CDR3 DNA reads as TGCGCCAGCAGTGAGTCAGGAGGGGAGGATGGCTACACCTTC. Translation gives CASSESGGEDGYTF.

The rearrangement links TRBV28 to TRBJ1-4; no reliable D call. CDR1 and CDR2 from the germline V gene are MDHEN and SYDVKM. The CDR3 has 16 residues. Between the trimmed V and J ends, which lost 1 base and 0 bases, there was a span of 9 bases. Here the CDR3 DNA reads TGTGCCAGCAGTTTATCCCCGGGTTCAACTAATGAAAAACTGTTTTTT. Residues: CASSLSPGSTNEKLFF.

The chain has TRBV6-5 and TRBJ2-1, with D possibly matching TRBD2 (5 bases). CDR1 is MNHEY and CDR2 is SVGAGI in the germline V gene. V dropped 7 bases and J dropped 7 bases, with 20 bases sitting between them. This CDR3 is 15 amino acids long. The CDR3 DNA is TGTGCCAGCACCCCGCACGGAGGTGGAGGTAATGAGCAGTTCTTC. Its translation: CASTPHGGGGNEQFF.

The rearrangement links TRBV9 to TRBJ2-4, with D perhaps TRBD2 (5 bases). The CDR3 extends over 14 amino acids. V lost 2 bases, J lost 1 base, and 7 bases lay in between. The germline V gene has CDR1 SGDLS and CDR2 YYNGEE. The CDR3 nucleotides are TGTGCCAGCAGCGTCGGGGAGGCCAAAAACATTCAGTACTTC. This codes for CASSVGEAKNIQYF.

The genes are TRBV4-3 and TRBJ2-1; the D is unclear. The CDR3 contains 13 residues. Germline V gene lookup returns CDR1 LGHNA and CDR2 YSLEER. V dropped 0 bases and J dropped 7 bases, with 7 bases sitting between them. CDR3 bases: TGCGCCAGCAGCCAAGATTCAGATAATGAGCAGTTCTTC. Protein product: CASSQDSDNEQFF.

This clone was observed once. The CDR3: CASSQDLGDTGELFF. Written as DNA, the CDR3 is TGCGCCAGCAGCCAAGATCTCGGGGACACCGGGGAGCTGTTTTTT. This chain connects TRBV4-3 to TRBJ2-2; possibly TRBD2 for D (5 bases). From germline, CDR1 is LGHNA and CDR2 YSLEER. The length of the CDR3 is 15 residues. Trimming removed 0 bases from V and 3 bases from J, with 8 bases in between.

This clone appeared once. The chain is built from TRBV9 and TRBJ2-3, with 8 bases aligning to TRBD2. V trimming: 0 bases; J trimming: 4 bases; junction bases outside the gene matches: 4. The V gene's germline CDR1 is SGDLS and CDR2 YYNGEE. There are 15 residues in the CDR3. The CDR3, as DNA: TGTGCCAGCAGCGTAGATGGTAGCGGGGCAGATACGCAGTATTTT. It is translated as CASSVDGSGADTQYF. Based on the CDR3 plus reference TRBV9 and TRBJ2-3, the full variable domain is DSGVTQTPKHLITATGQRVTLRCSPRSGDLSVYWYQQSLDQGLQFLIQYYNGEERAKGNILERFSAQQFPDLHSELNLSSLELGDSALYFCASSVDGSGADTQYFGPGTRLTVL.

The gene calls are TRBV6-6 and TRBJ1-1, with no clear D. Germline values: CDR1 MNHNY, CDR2 SVGAGI (reference sequence). CDR3 length: 14 residues. V dropped 6 bases and J dropped 4 bases, with 15 bases sitting between them. The CDR3 nucleotides are TGTGCCAGCAGCTTGGCCGAGGTAGGCACTGAAGCTTTCTTT. This gives the protein CASSLAEVGTEAFF.